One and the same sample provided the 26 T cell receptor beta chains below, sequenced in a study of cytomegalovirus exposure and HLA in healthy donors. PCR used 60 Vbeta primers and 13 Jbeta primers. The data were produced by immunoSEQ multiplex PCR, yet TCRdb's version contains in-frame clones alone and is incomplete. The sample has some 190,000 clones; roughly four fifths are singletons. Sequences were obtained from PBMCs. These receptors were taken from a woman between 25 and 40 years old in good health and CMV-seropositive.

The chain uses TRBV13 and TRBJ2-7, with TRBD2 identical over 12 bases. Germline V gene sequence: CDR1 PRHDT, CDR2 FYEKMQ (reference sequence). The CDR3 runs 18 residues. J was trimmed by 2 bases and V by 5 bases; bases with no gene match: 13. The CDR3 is CASSKHKTSGSPPYEQYF. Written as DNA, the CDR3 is TGTGCCAGCAGCAAGCATAAGACTAGCGGGAGTCCCCCCTACGAGCAGTACTTC.

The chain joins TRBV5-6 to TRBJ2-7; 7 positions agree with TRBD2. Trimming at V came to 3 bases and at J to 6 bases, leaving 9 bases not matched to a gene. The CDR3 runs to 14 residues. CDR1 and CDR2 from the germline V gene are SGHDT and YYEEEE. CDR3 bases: TGTGCCAGCAGCTCGACTAGCAGACCTGGCGAGCAGTACTTC. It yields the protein CASSSTSRPGEQYF.

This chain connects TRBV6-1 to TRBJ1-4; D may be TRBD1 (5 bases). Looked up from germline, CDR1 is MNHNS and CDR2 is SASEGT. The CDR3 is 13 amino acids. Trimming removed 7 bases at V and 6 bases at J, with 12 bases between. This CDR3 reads CASKGLLHEKLFF. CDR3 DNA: TGTGCCAGCAAGGGGCTCCTCCATGAAAAACTGTTTTTT.

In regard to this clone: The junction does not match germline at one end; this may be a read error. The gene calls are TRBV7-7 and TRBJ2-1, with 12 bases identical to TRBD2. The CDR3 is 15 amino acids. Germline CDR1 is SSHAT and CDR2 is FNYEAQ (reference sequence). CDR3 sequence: CASSPSGTSGREQFF. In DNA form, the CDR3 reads TGTGCTAGCAGCCCCTCCGGGACTAGCGGGCGAGAGCAGTTCTTC.

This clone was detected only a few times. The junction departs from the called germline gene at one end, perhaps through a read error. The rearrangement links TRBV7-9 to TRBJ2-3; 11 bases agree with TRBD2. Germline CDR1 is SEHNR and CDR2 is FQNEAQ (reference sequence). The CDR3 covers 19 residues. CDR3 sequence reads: CSSSGGGRLAGFGTDTQYF. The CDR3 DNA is TGTTCCAGCAGCGGGGGGGGAAGACTAGCGGGATTCGGCACAGATACGCAGTATTTT.

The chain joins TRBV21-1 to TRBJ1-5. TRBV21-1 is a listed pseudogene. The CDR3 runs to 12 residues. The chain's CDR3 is CASTNRDSSQHF. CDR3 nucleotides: TGTGCCAGCACCAATAGGGACTCCTCCCAGCATTTT.

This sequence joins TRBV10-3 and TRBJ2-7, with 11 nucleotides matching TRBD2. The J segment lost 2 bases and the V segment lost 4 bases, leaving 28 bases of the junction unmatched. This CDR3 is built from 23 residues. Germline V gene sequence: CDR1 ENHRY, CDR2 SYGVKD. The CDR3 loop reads CAISGYSVQQPGLAARSTYEQYF. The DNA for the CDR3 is TGTGCCATCAGTGGGTACTCCGTCCAGCAACCGGGACTAGCGGCCCGATCTACCTACGAGCAGTACTTC.

In nucleotides, the CDR3 is TGTGCCAGCAGTTTGGCTAGCGGACTTCAAGAGACCCAGTACTTC. Its translation is CASSLASGLQETQYF. The chain joins TRBV6-6 to TRBJ2-5; 7 bases line up with TRBD2. The CDR3 spans 15 residues. Trimming at V came to 4 bases and at J to 2 bases, leaving 7 bases not matched to a gene. Per the germline V gene, CDR1 is MNHNY and CDR2 is SVGAGI (reference sequence).

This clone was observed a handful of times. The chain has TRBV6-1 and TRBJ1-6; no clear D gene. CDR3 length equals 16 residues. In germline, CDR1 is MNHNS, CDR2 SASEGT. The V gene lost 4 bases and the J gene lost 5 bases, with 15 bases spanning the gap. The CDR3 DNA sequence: TGTGCCAGCAGTGTACTCGGGGTTAAGGATAATTCACCCCTCCACTTT. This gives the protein CASSVLGVKDNSPLHF.

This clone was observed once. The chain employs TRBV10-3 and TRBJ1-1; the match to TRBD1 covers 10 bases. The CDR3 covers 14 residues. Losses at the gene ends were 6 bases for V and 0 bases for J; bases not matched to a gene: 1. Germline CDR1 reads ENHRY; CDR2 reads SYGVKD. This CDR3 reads CAIRGTGVNTEAFF. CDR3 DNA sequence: TGTGCCATCAGGGGGACAGGGGTGAACACTGAAGCTTTCTTT.

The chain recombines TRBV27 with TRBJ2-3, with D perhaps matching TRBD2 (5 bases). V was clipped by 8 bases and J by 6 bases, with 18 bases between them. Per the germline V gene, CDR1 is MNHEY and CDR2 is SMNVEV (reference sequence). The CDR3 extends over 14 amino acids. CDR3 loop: CASVLGEGRDTQYF. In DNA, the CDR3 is TGTGCCAGCGTATTAGGCGAGGGCAGGGATACGCAGTATTTT.

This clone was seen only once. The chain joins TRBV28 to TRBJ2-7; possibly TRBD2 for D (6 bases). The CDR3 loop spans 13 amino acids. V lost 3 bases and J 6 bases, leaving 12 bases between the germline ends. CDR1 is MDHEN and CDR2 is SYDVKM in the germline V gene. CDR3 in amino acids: CASSFGGGSEQYF. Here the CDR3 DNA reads TGTGCCAGCAGTTTCGGTGGGGGGAGCGAGCAGTACTTC.

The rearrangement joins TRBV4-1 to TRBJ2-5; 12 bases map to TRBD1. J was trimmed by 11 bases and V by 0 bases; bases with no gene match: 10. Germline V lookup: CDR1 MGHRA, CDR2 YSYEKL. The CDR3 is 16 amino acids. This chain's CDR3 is CASSQDWDRGLLQQYF. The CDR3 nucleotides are TGCGCCAGCAGCCAAGATTGGGACAGGGGGCTTTTACAGCAGTACTTC.

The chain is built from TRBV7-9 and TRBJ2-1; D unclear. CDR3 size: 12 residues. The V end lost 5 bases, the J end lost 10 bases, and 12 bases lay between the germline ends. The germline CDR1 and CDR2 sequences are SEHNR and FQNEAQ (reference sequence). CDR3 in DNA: TGTGCCAGCAGCCTAGACTCGTGGGAGCAGTTCTTC. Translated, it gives CASSLDSWEQFF.

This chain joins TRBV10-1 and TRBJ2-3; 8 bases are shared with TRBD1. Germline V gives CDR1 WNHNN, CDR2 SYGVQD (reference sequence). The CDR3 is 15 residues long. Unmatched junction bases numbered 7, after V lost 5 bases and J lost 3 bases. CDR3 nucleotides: TGCGCCAGCAGTCGGACAGGGCAGGGAACAGATACGCAGTATTTT. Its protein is CASSRTGQGTDTQYF.

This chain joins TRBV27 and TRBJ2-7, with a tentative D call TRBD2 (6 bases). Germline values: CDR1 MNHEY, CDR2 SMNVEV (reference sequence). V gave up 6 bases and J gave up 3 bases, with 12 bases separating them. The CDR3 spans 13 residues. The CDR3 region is CASRPSEFYEQYF. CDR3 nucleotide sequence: TGTGCCAGCAGACCTAGCGAGTTCTACGAGCAGTACTTC.

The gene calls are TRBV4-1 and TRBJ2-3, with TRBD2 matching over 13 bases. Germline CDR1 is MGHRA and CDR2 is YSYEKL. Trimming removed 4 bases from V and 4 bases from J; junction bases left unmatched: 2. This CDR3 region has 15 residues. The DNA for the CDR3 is TGCGCCAGCAGCCCGACTAGCGGGAGGCCAGATACGCAGTATTTT. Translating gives CASSPTSGRPDTQYF.

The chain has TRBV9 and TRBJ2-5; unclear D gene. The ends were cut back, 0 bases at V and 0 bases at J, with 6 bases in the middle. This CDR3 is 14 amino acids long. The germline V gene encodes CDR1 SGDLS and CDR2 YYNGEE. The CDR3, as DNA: TGTGCCAGCAGCGTAGCTACTTACCAAGAGACCCAGTACTTC. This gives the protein CASSVATYQETQYF.

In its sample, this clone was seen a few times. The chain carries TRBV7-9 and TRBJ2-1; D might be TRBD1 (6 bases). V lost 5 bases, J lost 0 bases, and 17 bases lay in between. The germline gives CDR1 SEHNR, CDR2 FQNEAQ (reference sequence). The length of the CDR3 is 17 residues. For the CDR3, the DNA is TGTGCCAGCAGCCTACAGTACAGGGAGACCTCCTACAATGAGCAGTTCTTC. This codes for CASSLQYRETSYNEQFF.

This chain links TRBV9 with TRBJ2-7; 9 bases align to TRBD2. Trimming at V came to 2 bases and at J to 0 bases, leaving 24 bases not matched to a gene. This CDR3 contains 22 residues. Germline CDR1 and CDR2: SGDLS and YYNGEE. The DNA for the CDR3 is TGTGCCAGCAGCGTCCACCCTGACCAGTTGAGGCGGGAGGGCCCAATCTCCTACGAGCAGTACTTC. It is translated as CASSVHPDQLRREGPISYEQYF.

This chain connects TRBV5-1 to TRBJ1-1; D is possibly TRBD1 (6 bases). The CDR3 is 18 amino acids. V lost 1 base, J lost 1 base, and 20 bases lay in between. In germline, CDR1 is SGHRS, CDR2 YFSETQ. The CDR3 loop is CASSLRAGTMLRNTEAFF. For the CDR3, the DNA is TGCGCCAGCAGCTTGAGAGCAGGGACAATGCTTAGGAACACTGAAGCTTTCTTT.

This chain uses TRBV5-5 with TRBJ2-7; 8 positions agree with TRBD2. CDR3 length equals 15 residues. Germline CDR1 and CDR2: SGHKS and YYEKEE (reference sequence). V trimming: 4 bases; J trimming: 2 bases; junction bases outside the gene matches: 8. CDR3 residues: CASSPSGSATYEQYF. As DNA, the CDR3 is TGTGCCAGCAGCCCGAGCGGGAGCGCCACCTACGAGCAGTACTTC.

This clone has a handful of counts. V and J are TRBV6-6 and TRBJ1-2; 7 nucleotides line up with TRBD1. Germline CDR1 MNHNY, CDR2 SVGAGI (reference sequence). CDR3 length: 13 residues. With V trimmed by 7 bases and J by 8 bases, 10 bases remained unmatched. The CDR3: CASTPAAGGGYTF. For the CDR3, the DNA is TGTGCCAGCACCCCCGCTGCAGGGGGAGGCTACACCTTC.

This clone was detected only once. The CDR3 loop is CASSIVRRSNEKLFF. As DNA, the CDR3 is TGTGCCAGTAGTATAGTGAGGCGGAGCAATGAAAAACTGTTTTTT. The gene calls are TRBV19 and TRBJ1-4; D gene unclear. V was cut by 1 base and J by 5 bases, with 11 bases left in between. The CDR3 length is 15 residues. CDR1 and CDR2 from the germline V gene are LNHDA and SQIVND (reference sequence).

The CDR3 here is CASSSRGSGRPAGELFF. CDR3 nucleotides: TGTGCCAGCAGTTCCCGAGGTAGCGGGAGGCCGGCCGGGGAGCTGTTTTTT. V is TRBV28 and J is TRBJ2-2; 10 bases map to TRBD2. With 4 bases clipped from V and 6 bases from J, the junction kept 11 bases outside the gene matches. The CDR3 is made up of 17 amino acids. Germline values: CDR1 MDHEN, CDR2 SYDVKM.

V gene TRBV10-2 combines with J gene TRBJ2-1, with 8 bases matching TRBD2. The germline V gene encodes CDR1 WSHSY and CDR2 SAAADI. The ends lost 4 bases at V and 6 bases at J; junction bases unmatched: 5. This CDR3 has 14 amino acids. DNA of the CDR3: TGCGCCAGCAGTGGGTCGCGGGAGGCCAATGAGCAGTTCTTC. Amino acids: CASSGSREANEQFF.